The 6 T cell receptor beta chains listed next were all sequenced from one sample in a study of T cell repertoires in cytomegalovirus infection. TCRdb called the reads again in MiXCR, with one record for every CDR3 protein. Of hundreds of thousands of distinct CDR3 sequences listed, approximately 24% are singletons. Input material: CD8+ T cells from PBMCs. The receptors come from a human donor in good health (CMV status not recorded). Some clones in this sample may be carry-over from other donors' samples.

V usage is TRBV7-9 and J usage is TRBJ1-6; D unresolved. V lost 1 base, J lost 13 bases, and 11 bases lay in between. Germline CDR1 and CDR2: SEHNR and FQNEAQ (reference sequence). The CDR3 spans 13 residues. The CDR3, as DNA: TGTGCCAGCAGCTTAGGGTTTATGGGCCCCCTCCACTTT. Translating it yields CASSLGFMGPLHF.

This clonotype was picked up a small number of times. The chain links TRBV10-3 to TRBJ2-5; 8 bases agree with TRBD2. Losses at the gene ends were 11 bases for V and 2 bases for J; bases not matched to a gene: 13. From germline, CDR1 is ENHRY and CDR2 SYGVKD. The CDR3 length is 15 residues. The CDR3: CAAGGELADQETQYF. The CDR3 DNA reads TGTGCCGCCGGGGGGGAACTAGCGGATCAAGAGACCCAGTACTTC.

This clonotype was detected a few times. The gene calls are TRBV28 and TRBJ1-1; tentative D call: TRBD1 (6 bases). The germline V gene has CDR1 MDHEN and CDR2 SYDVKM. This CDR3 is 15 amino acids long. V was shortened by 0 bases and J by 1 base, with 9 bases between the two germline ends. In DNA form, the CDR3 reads TGTGCCAGCAGTTTATGGGGGGCAGAGAACACTGAAGCTTTCTTT. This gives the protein CASSLWGAENTEAFF.

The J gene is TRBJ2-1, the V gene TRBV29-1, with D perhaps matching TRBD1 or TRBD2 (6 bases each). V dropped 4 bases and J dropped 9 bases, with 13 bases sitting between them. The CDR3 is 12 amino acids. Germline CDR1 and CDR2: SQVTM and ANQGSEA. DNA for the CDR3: TGCAGCGTTGCTTGGGGGGCTTTTGAGCAGTTCTTC. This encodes CSVAWGAFEQFF.

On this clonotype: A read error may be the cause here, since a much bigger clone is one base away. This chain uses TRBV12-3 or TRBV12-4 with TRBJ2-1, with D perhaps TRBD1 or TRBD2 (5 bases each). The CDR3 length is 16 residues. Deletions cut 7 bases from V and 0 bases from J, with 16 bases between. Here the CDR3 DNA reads TGTGCCAGCACCTCGCAGGGACCACCCTCCTACAATGAGCAGTTCTTC. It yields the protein CASTSQGPPSYNEQFF.

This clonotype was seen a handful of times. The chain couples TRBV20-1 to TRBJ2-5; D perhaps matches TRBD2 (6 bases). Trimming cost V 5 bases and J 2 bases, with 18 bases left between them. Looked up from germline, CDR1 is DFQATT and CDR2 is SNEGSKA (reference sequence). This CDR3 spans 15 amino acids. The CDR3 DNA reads TGCAGTGCTGGGCGGGGCTCACCGGGGCAAGAGACCCAGTACTTC. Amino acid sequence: CSAGRGSPGQETQYF.